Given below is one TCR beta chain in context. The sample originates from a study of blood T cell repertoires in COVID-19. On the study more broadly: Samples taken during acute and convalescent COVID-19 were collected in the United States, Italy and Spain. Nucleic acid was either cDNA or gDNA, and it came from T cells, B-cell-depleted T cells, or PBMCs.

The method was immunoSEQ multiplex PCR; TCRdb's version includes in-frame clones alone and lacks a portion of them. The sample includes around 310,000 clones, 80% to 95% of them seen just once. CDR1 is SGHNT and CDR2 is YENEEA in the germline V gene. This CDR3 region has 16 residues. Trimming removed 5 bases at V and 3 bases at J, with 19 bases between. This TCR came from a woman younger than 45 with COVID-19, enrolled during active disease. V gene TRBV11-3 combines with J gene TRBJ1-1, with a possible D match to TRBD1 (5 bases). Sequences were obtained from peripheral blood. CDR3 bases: TGTGCCAGCAGCCAAACTCGCGGGGGGACGGACACTGAAGCTTTCTTT. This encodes CASSQTRGGTDTEAFF.